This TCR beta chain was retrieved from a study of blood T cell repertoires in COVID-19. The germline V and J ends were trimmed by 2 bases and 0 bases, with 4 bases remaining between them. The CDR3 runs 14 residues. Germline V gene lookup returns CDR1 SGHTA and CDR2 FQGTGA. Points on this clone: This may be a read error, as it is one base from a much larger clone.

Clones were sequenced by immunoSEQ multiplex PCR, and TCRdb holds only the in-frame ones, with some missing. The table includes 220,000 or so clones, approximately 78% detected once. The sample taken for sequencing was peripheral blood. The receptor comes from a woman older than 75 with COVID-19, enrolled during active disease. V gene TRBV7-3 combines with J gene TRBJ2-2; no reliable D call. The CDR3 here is CASSLVSNTGELFF. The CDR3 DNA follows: TGTGCCAGCAGCTTAGTCTCGAACACCGGGGAGCTGTTTTTT.